The source of this T cell receptor (beta chain) is a study of T cell changes during pregnancy in multiple sclerosis. This clone was counted a few times. Sequenced by immunoSEQ multiplex PCR; TCRdb stores in-frame clones only, minus some. Among roughly 62,000 clones, approximately 90% were seen once, and the ten largest hold 2% to 3%. Per the germline V gene, CDR1 is MNHNY and CDR2 is SVGAGI (reference sequence). The trim removed 8 bases at V and 6 bases at J, leaving 2 bases unmatched. The CDR3 sequence is 11 residues long. The source was peripheral blood, collected in the first trimester of pregnancy. This sequence originates from a female donor with multiple sclerosis, enrolled in a pregnancy study. V and J are TRBV6-6 and TRBJ2-7; 9 positions match TRBD1. This CDR3 reads CASGTGSEQYF. CDR3 sequence (DNA): TGTGCCAGCGGGACAGGGAGCGAGCAGTACTTC.